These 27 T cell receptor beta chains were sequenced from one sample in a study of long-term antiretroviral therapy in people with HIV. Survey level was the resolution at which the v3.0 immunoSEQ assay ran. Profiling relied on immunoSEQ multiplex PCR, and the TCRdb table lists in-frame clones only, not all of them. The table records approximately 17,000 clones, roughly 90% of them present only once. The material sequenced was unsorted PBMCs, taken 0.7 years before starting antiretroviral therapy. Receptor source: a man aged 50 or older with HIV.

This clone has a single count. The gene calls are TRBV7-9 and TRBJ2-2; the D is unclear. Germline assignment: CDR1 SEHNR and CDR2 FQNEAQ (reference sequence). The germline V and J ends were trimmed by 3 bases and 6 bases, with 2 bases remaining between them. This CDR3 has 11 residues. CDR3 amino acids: CASSFPGELFF. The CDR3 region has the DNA TGTGCCAGCAGCTTTCCCGGGGAGCTGTTTTTT.

DNA for the CDR3: TGTGCCAGCCGGGTTCGCTCTCTGGACAGCCAAGAGACCCAGTACTTC. It translates to CASRVRSLDSQETQYF. The chain employs TRBV2 and TRBJ2-5; D is perhaps TRBD1 (6 bases). The germline V gene encodes CDR1 SNHLY and CDR2 FYNNEI. Trimming removed 8 bases at V and 1 base at J, with 20 bases between. The CDR3 runs to 16 residues. The full variable domain, in which reference TRBV2 and TRBJ2-5 provide the parts outside the CDR3, is EPEVTQTPSHQVTQMGQEVILRCVPISNHLYFYWYRQILGQKVEFLVSFYNNEISEKSEIFDDQFSVERPDGSNFTLKIRSTKLEDSAMYFCASRVRSLDSQETQYFGPGTRLLVL.

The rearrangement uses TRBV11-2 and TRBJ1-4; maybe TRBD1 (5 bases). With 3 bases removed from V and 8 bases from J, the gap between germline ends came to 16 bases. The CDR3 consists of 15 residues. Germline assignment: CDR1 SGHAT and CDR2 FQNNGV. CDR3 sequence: CASSFELGVGEKLFF. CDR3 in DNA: TGTGCCAGCAGCTTCGAATTAGGGGTGGGAGAAAAACTGTTTTTT.

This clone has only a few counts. The CDR3 loop is CATSRDMFRGEAFF. The DNA of the CDR3 is TGTGCCACCAGCAGAGATATGTTTAGGGGTGAAGCTTTCTTT. The chain has TRBV15 and TRBJ1-1, with D tentatively TRBD1 (5 bases). Looked up from germline, CDR1 is LNHNV and CDR2 is YYDKDF (reference sequence). The V and J ends lost 0 bases and 7 bases respectively, with 12 bases between them. The CDR3 runs to 14 residues. The full variable domain, completed using reference TRBV15 and TRBJ1-1, is DAMVIQNPRYQVTQFGKPVTLSCSQTLNHNVMYWYQQKSSQAPKLLFHYYDKDFNNEADTPDNFQSRRPNTSFCFLDIRSPGLGDTAMYLCATSRDMFRGEAFFGQGTRLTVV.

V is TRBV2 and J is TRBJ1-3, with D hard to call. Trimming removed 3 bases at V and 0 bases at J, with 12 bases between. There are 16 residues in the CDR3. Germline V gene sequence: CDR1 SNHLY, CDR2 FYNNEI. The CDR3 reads CASSDEASSSGNTIYF. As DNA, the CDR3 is TGTGCCAGCAGTGATGAGGCGTCGAGCTCTGGAAACACCATATATTTT.

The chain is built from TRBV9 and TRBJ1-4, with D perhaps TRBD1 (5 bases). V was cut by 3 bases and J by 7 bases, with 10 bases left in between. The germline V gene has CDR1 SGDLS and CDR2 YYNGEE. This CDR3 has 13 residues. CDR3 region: CASSGGVVEKLFF. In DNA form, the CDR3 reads TGTGCCAGCAGCGGGGGGGTCGTTGAAAAACTGTTTTTT.

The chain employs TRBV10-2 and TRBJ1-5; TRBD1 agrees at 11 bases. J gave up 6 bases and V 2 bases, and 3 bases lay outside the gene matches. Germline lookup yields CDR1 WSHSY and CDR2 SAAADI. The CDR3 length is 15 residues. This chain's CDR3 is CASSEPDRGRQPQHF. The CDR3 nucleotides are TGCGCCAGCAGTGAGCCGGACAGGGGGCGTCAGCCCCAGCATTTT.

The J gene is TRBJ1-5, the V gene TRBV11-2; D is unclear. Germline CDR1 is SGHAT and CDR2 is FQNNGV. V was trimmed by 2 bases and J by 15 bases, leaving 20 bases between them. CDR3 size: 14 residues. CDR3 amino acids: CASSLQRGVWGLHF. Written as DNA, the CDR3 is TGTGCCAGCAGCTTACAACGGGGAGTGTGGGGATTGCATTTT. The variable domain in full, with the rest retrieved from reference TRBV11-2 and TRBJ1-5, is EAGVAQSPRYKIIEKRQSVAFWCNPISGHATLYWYQQILGQGPKLLIQFQNNGVVDDSQLPKDRFSAERLKGVDSTLKIQPAKLEDSAVYLCASSLQRGVWGLHFGDGTRLSIL.

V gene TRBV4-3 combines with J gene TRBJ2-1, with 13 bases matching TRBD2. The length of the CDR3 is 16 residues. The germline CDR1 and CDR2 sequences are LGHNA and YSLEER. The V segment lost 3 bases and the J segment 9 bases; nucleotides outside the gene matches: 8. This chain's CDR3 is CASSHGTSGAAGEQFF. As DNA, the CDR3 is TGCGCCAGCAGCCATGGGACTAGCGGGGCCGCAGGTGAGCAGTTCTTC.

The CDR3 loop is CASPEVGDTQYF. The CDR3 coding sequence is TGTGCCAGCCCCGAAGTGGGAGATACGCAGTATTTT. The V call is TRBV7-9, the J call TRBJ2-3, with no clear D. V shed 8 bases and J shed 5 bases, with 11 bases lying between them. The CDR3 spans 12 residues. The germline V gene encodes CDR1 SEHNR and CDR2 FQNEAQ (reference sequence).

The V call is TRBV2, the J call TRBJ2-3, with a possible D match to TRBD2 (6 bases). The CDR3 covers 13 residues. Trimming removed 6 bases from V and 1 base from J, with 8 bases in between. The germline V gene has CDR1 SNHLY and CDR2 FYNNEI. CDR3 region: CASRGEGTDTQYF. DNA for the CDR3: TGTGCCAGCAGGGGGGAGGGCACAGATACGCAGTATTTT.

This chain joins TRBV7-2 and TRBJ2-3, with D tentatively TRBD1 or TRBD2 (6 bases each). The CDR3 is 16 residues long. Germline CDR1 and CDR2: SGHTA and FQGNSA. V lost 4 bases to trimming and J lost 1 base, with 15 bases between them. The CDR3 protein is CASSSGLRGRTDTQYF. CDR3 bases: TGTGCCAGCAGCTCGGGACTCCGGGGGCGCACAGATACGCAGTATTTT.

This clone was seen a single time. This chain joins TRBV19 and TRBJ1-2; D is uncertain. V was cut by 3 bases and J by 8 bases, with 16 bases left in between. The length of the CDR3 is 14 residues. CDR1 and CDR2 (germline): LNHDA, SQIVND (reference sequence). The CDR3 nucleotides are TGTGCCAGTAGTATCTCCCCCGGGATTGGGGGCTACACCTTC. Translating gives CASSISPGIGGYTF.

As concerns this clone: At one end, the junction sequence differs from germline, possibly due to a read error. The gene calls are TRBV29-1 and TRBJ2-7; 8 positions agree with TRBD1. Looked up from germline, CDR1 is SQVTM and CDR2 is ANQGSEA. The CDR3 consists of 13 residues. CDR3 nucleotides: TGCAGCGTAGAAGGACAGGGAGAAATCGAGCAGTACTTC. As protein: CSVEGQGEIEQYF.

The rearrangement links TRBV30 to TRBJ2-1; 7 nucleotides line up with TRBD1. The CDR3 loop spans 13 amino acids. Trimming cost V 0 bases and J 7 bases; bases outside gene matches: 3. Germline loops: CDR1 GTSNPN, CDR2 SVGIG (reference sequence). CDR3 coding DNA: TGTGCCTGGAGTGTCAACAGGGGTAATGAGCAGTTCTTC. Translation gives CAWSVNRGNEQFF.

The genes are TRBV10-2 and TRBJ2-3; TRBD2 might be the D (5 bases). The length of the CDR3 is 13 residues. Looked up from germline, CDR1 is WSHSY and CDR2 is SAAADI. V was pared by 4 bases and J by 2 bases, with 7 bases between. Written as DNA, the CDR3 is TGCGCCAGCAGTGGGGAGTTCACAGATACGCAGTATTTT. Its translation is CASSGEFTDTQYF.

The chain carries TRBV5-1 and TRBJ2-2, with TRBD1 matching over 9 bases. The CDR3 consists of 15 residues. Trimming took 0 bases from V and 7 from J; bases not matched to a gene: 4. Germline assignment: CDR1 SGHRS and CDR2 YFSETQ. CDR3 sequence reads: CASSLDRGPGGELFF. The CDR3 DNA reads TGCGCCAGCAGCTTGGACAGGGGGCCTGGCGGGGAGCTGTTTTTT.

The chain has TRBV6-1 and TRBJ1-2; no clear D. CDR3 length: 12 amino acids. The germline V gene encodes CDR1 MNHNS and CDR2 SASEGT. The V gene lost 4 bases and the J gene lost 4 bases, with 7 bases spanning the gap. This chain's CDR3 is CASSVVSYGYTF. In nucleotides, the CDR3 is TGTGCCAGCAGTGTGGTGTCCTATGGCTACACCTTC.

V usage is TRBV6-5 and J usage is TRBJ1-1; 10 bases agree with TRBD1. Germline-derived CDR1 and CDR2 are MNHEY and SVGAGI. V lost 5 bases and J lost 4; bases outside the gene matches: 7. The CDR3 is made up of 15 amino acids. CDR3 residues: CASSRTGQGSTEAFF. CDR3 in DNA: TGTGCCAGCAGTCGGACGGGACAGGGGAGCACTGAAGCTTTCTTT.

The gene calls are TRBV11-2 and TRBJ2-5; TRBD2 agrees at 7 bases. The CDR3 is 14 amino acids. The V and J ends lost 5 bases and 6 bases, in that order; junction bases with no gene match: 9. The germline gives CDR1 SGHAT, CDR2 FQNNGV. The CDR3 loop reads CASSPSRLAQTQYF. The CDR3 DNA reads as TGTGCCAGCAGCCCATCTCGACTAGCACAGACCCAGTACTTC.

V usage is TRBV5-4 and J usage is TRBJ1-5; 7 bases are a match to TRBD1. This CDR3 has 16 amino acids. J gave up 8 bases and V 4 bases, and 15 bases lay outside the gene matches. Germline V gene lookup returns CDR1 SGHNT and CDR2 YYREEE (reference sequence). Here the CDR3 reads CASSDMGGQGGEPQHF. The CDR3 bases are TGTGCCAGCAGCGATATGGGAGGGCAGGGGGGGGAGCCCCAGCATTTT.

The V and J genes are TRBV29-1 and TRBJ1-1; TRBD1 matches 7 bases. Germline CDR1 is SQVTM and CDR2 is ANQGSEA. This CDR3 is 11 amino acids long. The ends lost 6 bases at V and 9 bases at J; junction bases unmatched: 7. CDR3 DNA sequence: TGCAGCGTGGCCCCACAGGGGAAAGCTTTCTTT. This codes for CSVAPQGKAFF.

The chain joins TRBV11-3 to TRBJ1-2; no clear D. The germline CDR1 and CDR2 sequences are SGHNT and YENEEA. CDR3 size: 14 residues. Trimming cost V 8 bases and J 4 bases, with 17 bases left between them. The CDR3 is CASPPPDPLYGYTF. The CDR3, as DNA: TGTGCCAGCCCCCCCCCGGACCCCCTCTATGGCTACACCTTC.

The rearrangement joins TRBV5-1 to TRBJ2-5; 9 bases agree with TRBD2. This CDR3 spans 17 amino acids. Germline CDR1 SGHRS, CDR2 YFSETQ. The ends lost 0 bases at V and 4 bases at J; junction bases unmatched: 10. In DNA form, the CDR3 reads TGCGCCAGCAGCTTGGGCGCTAGCGGGACCTGGGGAGAGACCCAGTACTTC. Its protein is CASSLGASGTWGETQYF.

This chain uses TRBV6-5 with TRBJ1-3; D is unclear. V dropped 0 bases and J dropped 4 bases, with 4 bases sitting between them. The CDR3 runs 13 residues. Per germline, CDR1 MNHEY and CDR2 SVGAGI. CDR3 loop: CASSYSSGNTIYF. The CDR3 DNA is TGTGCCAGCAGTTACTCGTCAGGAAACACCATATATTTT.

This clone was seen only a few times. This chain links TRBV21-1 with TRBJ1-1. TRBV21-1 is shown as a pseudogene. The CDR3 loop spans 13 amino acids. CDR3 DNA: TGTGCCAGCAGCAGACGACGGAACACTGAAGCTTTCTTT. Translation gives CASSRRRNTEAFF.

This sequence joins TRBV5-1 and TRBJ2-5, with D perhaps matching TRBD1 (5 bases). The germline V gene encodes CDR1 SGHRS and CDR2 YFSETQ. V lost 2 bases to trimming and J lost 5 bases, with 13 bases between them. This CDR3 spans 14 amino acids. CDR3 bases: TGCGCCAGCAGCTTAAAGGGATGGGGCGAGACCCAGTACTTC. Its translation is CASSLKGWGETQYF.